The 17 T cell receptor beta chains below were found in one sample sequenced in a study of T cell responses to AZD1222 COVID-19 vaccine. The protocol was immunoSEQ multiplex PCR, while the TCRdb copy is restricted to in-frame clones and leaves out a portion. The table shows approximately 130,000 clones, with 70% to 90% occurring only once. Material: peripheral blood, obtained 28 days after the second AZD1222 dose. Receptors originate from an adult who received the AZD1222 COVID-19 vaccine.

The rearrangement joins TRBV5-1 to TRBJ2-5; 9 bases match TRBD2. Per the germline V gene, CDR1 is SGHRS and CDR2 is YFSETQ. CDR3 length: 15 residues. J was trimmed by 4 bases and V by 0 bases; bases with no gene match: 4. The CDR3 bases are TGCGCCAGCAGCTTGGGAAGCGGGAGGTCAGAGACCCAGTACTTC. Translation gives CASSLGSGRSETQYF.

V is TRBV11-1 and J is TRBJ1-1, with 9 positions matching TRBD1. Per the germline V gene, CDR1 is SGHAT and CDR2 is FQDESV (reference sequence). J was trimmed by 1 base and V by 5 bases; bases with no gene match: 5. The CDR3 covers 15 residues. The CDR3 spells CASSQQGAANTEAFF. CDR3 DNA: TGTGCCAGCAGCCAACAGGGGGCTGCGAACACTGAAGCTTTCTTT.

This CDR3 reads CASSTYNQPQHF. Here the CDR3 DNA reads TGTGCCAGTAGTACATATAATCAGCCCCAGCATTTT. The chain combines TRBV19 with TRBJ1-5; D ambiguous. Germline V gene sequence: CDR1 LNHDA, CDR2 SQIVND (reference sequence). V was pared by 4 bases and J by 4 bases, with 5 bases between. The CDR3 is made up of 12 amino acids.

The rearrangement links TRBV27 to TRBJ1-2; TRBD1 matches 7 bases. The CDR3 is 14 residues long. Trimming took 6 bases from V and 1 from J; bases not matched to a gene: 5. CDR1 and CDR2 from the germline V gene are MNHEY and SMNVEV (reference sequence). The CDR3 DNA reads TGTGCCAGCAGAGACAGGGAGGTTAACTATGGCTACACCTTC. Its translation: CASRDREVNYGYTF.

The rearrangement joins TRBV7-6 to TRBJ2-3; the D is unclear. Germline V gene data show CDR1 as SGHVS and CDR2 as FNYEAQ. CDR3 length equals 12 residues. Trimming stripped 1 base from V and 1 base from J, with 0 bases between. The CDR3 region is CASSLGTDTQYF. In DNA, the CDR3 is TGTGCCAGCAGCTTAGGCACAGATACGCAGTATTTT.

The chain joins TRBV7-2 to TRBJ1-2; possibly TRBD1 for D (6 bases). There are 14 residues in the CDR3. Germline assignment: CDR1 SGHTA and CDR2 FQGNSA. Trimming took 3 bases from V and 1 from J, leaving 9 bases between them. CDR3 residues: CASSLDSHNYGYTF. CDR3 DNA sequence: TGTGCCAGCAGCTTGGACAGCCATAACTATGGCTACACCTTC.

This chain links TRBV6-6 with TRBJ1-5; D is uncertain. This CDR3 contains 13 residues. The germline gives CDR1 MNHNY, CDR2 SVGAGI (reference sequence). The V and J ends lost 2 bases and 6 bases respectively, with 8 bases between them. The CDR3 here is CASSYEKGQPQHF. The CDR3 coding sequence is TGTGCCAGCAGTTACGAAAAGGGTCAGCCCCAGCATTTT.

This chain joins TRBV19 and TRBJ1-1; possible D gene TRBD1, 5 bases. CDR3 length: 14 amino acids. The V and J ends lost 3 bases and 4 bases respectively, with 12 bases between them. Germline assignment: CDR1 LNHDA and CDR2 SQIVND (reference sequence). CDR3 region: CASSIWDGATEAFF. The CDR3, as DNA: TGTGCCAGTAGTATTTGGGATGGGGCCACTGAAGCTTTCTTT.

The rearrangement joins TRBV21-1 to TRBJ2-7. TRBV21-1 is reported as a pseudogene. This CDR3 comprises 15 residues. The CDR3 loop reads CASRRVEGDPYEQYF. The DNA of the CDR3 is TGTGCCAGCAGAAGGGTAGAAGGGGACCCCTACGAGCAGTACTTC.

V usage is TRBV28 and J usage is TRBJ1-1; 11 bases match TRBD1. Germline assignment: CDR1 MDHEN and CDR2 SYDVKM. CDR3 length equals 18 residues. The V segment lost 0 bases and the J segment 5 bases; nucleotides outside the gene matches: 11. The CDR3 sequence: CASSLWAGQGALWTEAFF. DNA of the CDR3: TGTGCCAGCAGTTTATGGGCAGGACAGGGGGCGTTATGGACTGAAGCTTTCTTT.

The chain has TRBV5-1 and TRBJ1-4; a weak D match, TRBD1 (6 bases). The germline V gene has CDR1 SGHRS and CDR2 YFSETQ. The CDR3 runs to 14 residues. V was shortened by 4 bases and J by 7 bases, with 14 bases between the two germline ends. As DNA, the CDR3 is TGCGCCAGCAGCCCGGACAGAGGGCGTGAAAAACTGTTTTTT. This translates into CASSPDRGREKLFF.

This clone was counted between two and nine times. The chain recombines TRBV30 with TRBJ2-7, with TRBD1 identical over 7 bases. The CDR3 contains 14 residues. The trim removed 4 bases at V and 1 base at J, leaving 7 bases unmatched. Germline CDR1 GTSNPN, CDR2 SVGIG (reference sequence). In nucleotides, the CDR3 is TGTGCCTGGACCAAATGGGACAGTTCCTACGAGCAGTACTTC. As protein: CAWTKWDSSYEQYF.

The DNA of the CDR3 is TGTGCTAGTGGTAACAGCGGGGGGAGCTACGAGCAGTACTTC. This translates into CASGNSGGSYEQYF. This chain connects TRBV12-5 to TRBJ2-7; 9 positions agree with TRBD2. This CDR3 spans 14 amino acids. From germline, CDR1 is LGHNT and CDR2 FRNRAP. V gave up 5 bases and J gave up 3 bases; unmatched junction bases: 5.

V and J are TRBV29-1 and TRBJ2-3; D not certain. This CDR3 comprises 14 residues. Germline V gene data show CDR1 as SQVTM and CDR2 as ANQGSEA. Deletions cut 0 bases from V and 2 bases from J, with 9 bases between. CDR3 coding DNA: TGCAGCGTTGAAGAAATCAAGTCCACAGATACGCAGTATTTT. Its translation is CSVEEIKSTDTQYF.

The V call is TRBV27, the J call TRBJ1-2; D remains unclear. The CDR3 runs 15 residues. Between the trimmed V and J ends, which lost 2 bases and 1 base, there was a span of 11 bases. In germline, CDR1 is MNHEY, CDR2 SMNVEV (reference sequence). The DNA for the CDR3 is TGTGCCAGCAGTTTAAGGTGGGGTCTTAACTATGGCTACACCTTC. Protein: CASSLRWGLNYGYTF.

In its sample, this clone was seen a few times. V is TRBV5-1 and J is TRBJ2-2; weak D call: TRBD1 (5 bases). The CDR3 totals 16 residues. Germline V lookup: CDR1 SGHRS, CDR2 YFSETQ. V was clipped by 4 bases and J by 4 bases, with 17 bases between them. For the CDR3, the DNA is TGCGCCAGCAGCCAAATACCTAGGACAATCACCGGGGAGCTGTTTTTT. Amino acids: CASSQIPRTITGELFF.

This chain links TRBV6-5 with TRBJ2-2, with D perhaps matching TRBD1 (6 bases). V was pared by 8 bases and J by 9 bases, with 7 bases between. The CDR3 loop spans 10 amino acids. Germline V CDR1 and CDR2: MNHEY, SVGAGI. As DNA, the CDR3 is TGTGCCAGCTGGGGGCGGGAGCTGTTTTTT. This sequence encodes CASWGRELFF.